These 30 T cell receptor beta chains came from one sample sequenced in a study of blood T cell repertoires in COVID-19. Measured with immunoSEQ multiplex PCR; TCRdb has only the in-frame clones, and not every one. The table has some 370,000 clones, 85% to 90% seen once. Specimen: peripheral blood. The receptors come from a man younger than 35 with active or convalescent COVID-19.

J is TRBJ2-5 and V is TRBV3-1 (or the pseudogene TRBV3-2), with 15 bases identical to TRBD2. Germline-derived CDR1 and CDR2 are LGHDT and YNNKEL (reference sequence). With 9 bases clipped from V and 1 base from J, the junction kept 6 bases outside the gene matches. The length of the CDR3 is 16 residues. This CDR3 reads CARGLAGGKFQETQYF. CDR3 coding DNA: TGTGCCAGAGGACTAGCGGGAGGGAAATTCCAAGAGACCCAGTACTTC.

This clone was detected once. The chain couples TRBV5-6 to TRBJ1-1; a possible D gene is TRBD1 (5 bases). V dropped 4 bases and J dropped 0 bases, with 10 bases sitting between them. Germline V gene sequence: CDR1 SGHDT, CDR2 YYEEEE. The CDR3 contains 14 residues. The chain's CDR3 is CASSGTLMNTEAFF. Written as DNA, the CDR3 is TGTGCCAGCAGCGGGACTCTAATGAACACTGAAGCTTTCTTT.

This clone has just one count. The genes are TRBV3-1 (or the pseudogene TRBV3-2) and TRBJ2-5, with 10 nucleotides matching TRBD2. V was clipped by 5 bases and J by 9 bases; unmatched bases: 15. Germline CDR1 LGHDT, CDR2 YNNKEL (reference sequence). CDR3 length: 16 amino acids. The CDR3 sequence is CASSSWTSGAILSQYF. The CDR3, as DNA: TGTGCCAGCAGCTCGTGGACTAGCGGCGCCATTTTGTCCCAGTACTTC.

In the case of this clone: A read error may produce the germline difference seen at one junction end. The genes are TRBV7-2 and TRBJ2-1; D is unresolved. CDR3 length equals 14 residues. Germline assignment: CDR1 SGHTA and CDR2 FQGNSA. CDR3 nucleotide sequence: TGTGCCAGCACCTTATATGACGGGTCCGATGAGCAGTTCTTC. Its protein product is CASTLYDGSDEQFF. Using reference TRBV7-2 and TRBJ2-1 for the parts outside the CDR3, the full variable domain is GAGVSQSPSNKVTEKGKDVELRCDPISGHTALYWYRQSLGQGLEFLIYFQGNSAPDKSGLPSDRFSAERTGGSVSTLTIQRTQQEDSAVYLCASTLYDGSDEQFFGPGTRLTVL.

The chain joins TRBV3-1 (or the pseudogene TRBV3-2) to TRBJ2-5; unclear D gene. This CDR3 spans 12 amino acids. The V end was cut by 3 bases, the J end by 8 bases, with 10 bases between. Germline V gene sequence: CDR1 LGHDT, CDR2 YNNKEL (reference sequence). Written as DNA, the CDR3 is TGTGCCAGCAGCCACTCCCCAGTAACCCAGTACTTC. Translated: CASSHSPVTQYF.

This clone is a singleton in its sample. The chain joins TRBV6-5 to TRBJ2-3; a possible D gene is TRBD2 (5 bases). The CDR3 sequence is 15 residues long. V was shortened by 6 bases and J by 3 bases, with 16 bases between the two germline ends. The germline gives CDR1 MNHEY, CDR2 SVGAGI. The CDR3 reads CASSPPGKPTDTQYF. CDR3 in DNA: TGTGCCAGCAGCCCCCCGGGGAAACCAACAGATACGCAGTATTTT.

The chain carries TRBV11-2 and TRBJ2-7; 9 positions agree with TRBD1. From germline, CDR1 is SGHAT and CDR2 FQNNGV. The CDR3 is 16 residues long. The ends lost 4 bases at V and 4 bases at J; junction bases unmatched: 11. For the CDR3, the DNA is TGTGCCAGCAGCTCCGTGGACAGGGGCCTTTTATACGAGCAGTACTTC. Its protein product is CASSSVDRGLLYEQYF.

J is TRBJ2-7 and V is TRBV21-1; the D call of TRBD2 is as the table states it, not checked on the DNA. TRBV21-1 is a documented pseudogene. The CDR3 consists of 18 residues. This chain's CDR3 is CASCDVGTLAQFIYEQYF. The CDR3 DNA is TGTGCCAGCTGTGACGTAGGGACTCTCGCGCAATTTATTTACGAGCAGTACTTC.

The chain links TRBV13 to TRBJ2-3; D is undetermined. CDR3 length equals 15 residues. Germline V gene sequence: CDR1 PRHDT, CDR2 FYEKMQ (reference sequence). Trimming left V 1 base short and J 0 bases short, with 8 bases between. The CDR3 DNA follows: TGTGCCAGCAGCTTAGACACCGCAAGCACAGATACGCAGTATTTT. Residues: CASSLDTASTDTQYF.

The chain recombines TRBV5-1 with TRBJ1-2; 7 bases fit TRBD1. After removal of 4 bases from V and 4 bases from J, the junction contained 7 bases not matched to a gene. This CDR3 is 14 amino acids long. CDR1 is SGHRS and CDR2 is YFSETQ in the germline V gene. The CDR3: CASSAGQLSYGYTF. As DNA, the CDR3 is TGCGCCAGCAGCGCGGGACAGTTAAGCTATGGCTACACCTTC.

The genes are TRBV4-1 and TRBJ2-1; weak D call: TRBD1 (5 bases). V gave up 8 bases and J gave up 5 bases, with 16 bases separating them. The CDR3 sequence is 14 residues long. Per the germline V gene, CDR1 is MGHRA and CDR2 is YSYEKL. The CDR3 DNA follows: TGCGCCAGCGGAGACTCGGGCAGGGACAATGAGCAGTTCTTC. It translates to CASGDSGRDNEQFF.

The chain uses TRBV7-9 and TRBJ2-3, with D unclear. Trimming stripped 5 bases from V and 5 bases from J, with 14 bases between. Germline values: CDR1 SEHNR, CDR2 FQNEAQ (reference sequence). The length of the CDR3 is 14 residues. The CDR3: CASSPGLPEDTQYF. The CDR3 region has the DNA TGTGCCAGCAGCCCTGGCCTCCCTGAAGATACGCAGTATTTT.

The gene calls are TRBV12-3 or TRBV12-4 and TRBJ2-3; D is possibly TRBD2 (6 bases). The ends were cut back, 8 bases at V and 7 bases at J, with 13 bases in the middle. There are 12 residues in the CDR3. In nucleotides, the CDR3 is TGTGCCAGCGCCGGGGCGGGGAATACGCAGTATTTT. Residues: CASAGAGNTQYF.

The gene calls are TRBV19 and TRBJ1-3; no firm D call. The CDR3 contains 14 residues. Trimming removed 0 bases at V and 7 bases at J, with 10 bases between. From germline, CDR1 is LNHDA and CDR2 SQIVND (reference sequence). CDR3 protein: CASSIDAARNTIYF. CDR3 DNA: TGTGCCAGTAGTATAGATGCGGCCCGGAACACCATATATTTT.

The chain employs TRBV5-1 and TRBJ2-7; D might be TRBD1 (6 bases). Looked up from germline, CDR1 is SGHRS and CDR2 is YFSETQ. With 0 bases removed from V and 6 bases from J, the gap between germline ends came to 16 bases. The CDR3 spans 15 residues. The CDR3: CASSLVRTVSVEQYF. CDR3 coding DNA: TGCGCCAGCAGCTTGGTTAGGACAGTGTCGGTCGAGCAGTACTTC.

The chain recombines TRBV2 with TRBJ2-7; D is ambiguous. Trimming removed 4 bases at V and 3 bases at J, with 13 bases between. This CDR3 has 14 amino acids. The germline V gene encodes CDR1 SNHLY and CDR2 FYNNEI. CDR3 loop: CASSGIGSGYEQYF. The DNA for the CDR3 is TGTGCCAGCAGTGGAATCGGTTCCGGCTACGAGCAGTACTTC.

The V call is TRBV7-3, the J call TRBJ1-6; 7 bases match TRBD1. The CDR3 sequence is 15 residues long. The V gene end was trimmed by 5 bases and the J gene end by 7 bases; junction bases not matched to a gene: 8. CDR1 and CDR2 (germline): SGHTA, FQGTGA. In DNA, the CDR3 is TGTGCCAGCAGCCCTTCGGGACAGTACAATTCACCCCTCCACTTT. This translates into CASSPSGQYNSPLHF.

The chain has TRBV6-6 and TRBJ1-4; 8 bases line up with TRBD1. V lost 5 bases to trimming and J lost 11 bases; unmatched junction nucleotides: 4. Germline V gene data show CDR1 as MNHNY and CDR2 as SVGAGI (reference sequence). This CDR3 has 12 residues. CDR3 nucleotide sequence: TGTGCCAGCAGTAAACAGGGGGTCAAACTGTTTTTT. Amino acids: CASSKQGVKLFF.

V and J are TRBV3-1 (or the pseudogene TRBV3-2) and TRBJ2-7; D remains ambiguous. Per germline, CDR1 LGHDT and CDR2 YNNKEL (reference sequence). The length of the CDR3 is 14 residues. Trimming stripped 1 base from V and 3 bases from J, with 10 bases between. CDR3 amino acids: CASSQVPHIYEQYF. CDR3 sequence (DNA): TGTGCCAGCAGCCAAGTTCCCCACATCTACGAGCAGTACTTC.

CDR3 protein: CASSLGLGGYEQYF. DNA for the CDR3: TGTGCCAGCAGCTTAGGGCTTGGGGGGTACGAGCAGTACTTC. The chain links TRBV7-2 to TRBJ2-7; maybe TRBD2 (6 bases). Per the germline V gene, CDR1 is SGHTA and CDR2 is FQGNSA. This CDR3 has 14 amino acids. With 1 base removed from V and 4 bases from J, the gap between germline ends came to 11 bases.

The rearrangement uses TRBV6-5 and TRBJ1-2, with D maybe TRBD1 (6 bases). The germline V and J ends were trimmed by 7 bases and 7 bases, with 16 bases remaining between them. Germline V CDR1 and CDR2: MNHEY, SVGAGI. This CDR3 region has 13 residues. The CDR3 DNA reads TGTGCCAGCAAATTCACAGAAGGGGGTGGCTACACCTTC. This translates into CASKFTEGGGYTF.

CDR3 in DNA: TGTGCCAGCCTTTACAGGGGCCGGGCTTTCTTT. Translated, it gives CASLYRGRAFF. The chain recombines TRBV28 with TRBJ1-1; 7 nucleotides line up with TRBD1. This CDR3 region has 11 residues. Trimming cost V 8 bases and J 11 bases; bases outside gene matches: 8. Germline CDR1 MDHEN, CDR2 SYDVKM.

The chain carries TRBV7-2 and TRBJ1-1; possible D gene TRBD1, 5 bases. Germline V CDR1 and CDR2: SGHTA, FQGNSA. Trimming stripped 5 bases from V and 1 base from J, with 14 bases between. This CDR3 is 15 amino acids long. CDR3 coding DNA: TGTGCCAGCAGCCTGGTCGGGGGAGGGAACACTGAAGCTTTCTTT. Translating it yields CASSLVGGGNTEAFF. Looking up the rest from reference TRBV7-2 and TRBJ1-1 gives the full variable domain: GAGVSQSPSNKVTEKGKDVELRCDPISGHTALYWYRQSLGQGLEFLIYFQGNSAPDKSGLPSDRFSAERTGGSVSTLTIQRTQQEDSAVYLCASSLVGGGNTEAFFGQGTRLTVV.

A single count supports this clone. This rearrangement joins TRBV24-1 to TRBJ2-5, with D possibly being TRBD2 (5 bases). Germline V gives CDR1 KGHDR, CDR2 SFDVKD. CDR3 length: 14 residues. The V gene lost 4 bases and the J gene lost 4 bases, with 12 bases spanning the gap. Here the CDR3 DNA reads TGTGCCACCAGTGACCCGGGAACTCCAGAGACCCAGTACTTC. Protein product: CATSDPGTPETQYF.

The chain uses TRBV7-2 and TRBJ2-1; the match to TRBD2 covers 8 bases. CDR1 is SGHTA, CDR2 FQGNSA, per germline. V gave up 5 bases and J gave up 4 bases; unmatched junction bases: 7. This CDR3 contains 15 residues. CDR3 nucleotide sequence: TGTGCCAGCAGCCCATCGGGGGGGTGGTACAATGAGCAGTTCTTC. Its protein product is CASSPSGGWYNEQFF. Together with reference TRBV7-2 and TRBJ2-1, the CDR3 gives the full variable domain: GAGVSQSPSNKVTEKGKDVELRCDPISGHTALYWYRQSLGQGLEFLIYFQGNSAPDKSGLPSDRFSAERTGGSVSTLTIQRTQQEDSAVYLCASSPSGGWYNEQFFGPGTRLTVL.

The CDR3 sequence is CASSSRQGWGQPQHF. The CDR3 DNA reads TGTGCCAGCAGCTCGAGACAGGGTTGGGGCCAGCCCCAGCATTTT. This sequence joins TRBV7-2 and TRBJ1-5, with TRBD1 identical over 7 bases. In germline, CDR1 is SGHTA, CDR2 FQGNSA. This CDR3 comprises 15 residues. The V segment lost 4 bases and the J segment 7 bases; nucleotides outside the gene matches: 10.

The chain has TRBV9 and TRBJ1-1; TRBD1 agrees at 9 bases. Germline loops: CDR1 SGDLS, CDR2 YYNGEE. CDR3 length: 14 residues. The V segment lost 3 bases and the J segment 3 bases; nucleotides outside the gene matches: 3. The CDR3 loop reads CASSADRGDTEAFF. The CDR3 nucleotides are TGTGCCAGCAGCGCAGACAGGGGGGACACTGAAGCTTTCTTT.

This CDR3 is CASSNIAGRGTDTQYF. In DNA, the CDR3 is TGTGCCAGCAGCAACATTGCGGGGAGGGGCACAGATACGCAGTATTTT. The chain couples TRBV7-2 to TRBJ2-3; 7 nucleotides line up with TRBD2. Germline loops: CDR1 SGHTA, CDR2 FQGNSA. The CDR3 has 16 amino acids. V lost 5 bases to trimming and J lost 1 base; unmatched junction nucleotides: 9.

The chain has TRBV19 and TRBJ1-4; TRBD1 agrees at 8 bases. Germline V gene data show CDR1 as LNHDA and CDR2 as SQIVND (reference sequence). V lost 8 bases, J lost 5 bases, and 7 bases stayed unmatched. The CDR3 is 14 amino acids. For the CDR3, the DNA is TGTGCCAGTGTCCGGACAGGGACAAATGAAAAACTGTTTTTT. Its protein is CASVRTGTNEKLFF. The whole variable domain, remainder taken from reference TRBV19 and TRBJ1-4, is DGGITQSPKYLFRKEGQNVTLSCEQNLNHDAMYWYRQDPGQGLRLIYYSQIVNDFQKGDIAEGYSVSREKKESFPLTVTSAQKNPTAFYLCASVRTGTNEKLFFGSGTQLSVL.

J is TRBJ2-7 and V is TRBV4-3; 7 nucleotides match TRBD2. This CDR3 contains 17 residues. The V segment lost 0 bases and the J segment 1 base; nucleotides outside the gene matches: 9. CDR1 LGHNA and CDR2 YSLEER come from the germline V gene. The CDR3 region is CASSQDLPGRYSYEQYF. The CDR3, as DNA: TGCGCCAGCAGCCAAGATCTCCCCGGGAGGTATTCCTACGAGCAGTACTTC.